What follows describes a single T cell receptor (beta chain). The sample is drawn from a study of T-cell reconstitution after alpha-beta-depleted transplantation in children. The germline V gene has CDR1 ENHRY and CDR2 SYGVKD. The CDR3 is made up of 13 amino acids. Trimming removed 7 bases from V and 2 bases from J, with 8 bases in between. Researchers prepared the TCRbeta library using unique molecular identifiers, the study reports. TCRdb reanalysed the PCR reads using MiXCR and keeps one entry per CDR3 protein. This sample carries a few hundred thousand distinct CDR3 sequences, 10% to 13% of them seen once, and the ten largest clones take approximately 2.3%.

The chain combines TRBV10-3 with TRBJ2-2; D ambiguous. The sequence came from a human donor who donated a stem cell graft to a child with acute lymphoblastic leukemia. The sample here was PBMCs from the stem cell graft donor, taken from the stem cell graft. CDR3 sequence reads: CAITARNTGELFF. CDR3 coding DNA: TGTGCCATCACAGCGCGCAACACCGGGGAGCTGTTTTTT.